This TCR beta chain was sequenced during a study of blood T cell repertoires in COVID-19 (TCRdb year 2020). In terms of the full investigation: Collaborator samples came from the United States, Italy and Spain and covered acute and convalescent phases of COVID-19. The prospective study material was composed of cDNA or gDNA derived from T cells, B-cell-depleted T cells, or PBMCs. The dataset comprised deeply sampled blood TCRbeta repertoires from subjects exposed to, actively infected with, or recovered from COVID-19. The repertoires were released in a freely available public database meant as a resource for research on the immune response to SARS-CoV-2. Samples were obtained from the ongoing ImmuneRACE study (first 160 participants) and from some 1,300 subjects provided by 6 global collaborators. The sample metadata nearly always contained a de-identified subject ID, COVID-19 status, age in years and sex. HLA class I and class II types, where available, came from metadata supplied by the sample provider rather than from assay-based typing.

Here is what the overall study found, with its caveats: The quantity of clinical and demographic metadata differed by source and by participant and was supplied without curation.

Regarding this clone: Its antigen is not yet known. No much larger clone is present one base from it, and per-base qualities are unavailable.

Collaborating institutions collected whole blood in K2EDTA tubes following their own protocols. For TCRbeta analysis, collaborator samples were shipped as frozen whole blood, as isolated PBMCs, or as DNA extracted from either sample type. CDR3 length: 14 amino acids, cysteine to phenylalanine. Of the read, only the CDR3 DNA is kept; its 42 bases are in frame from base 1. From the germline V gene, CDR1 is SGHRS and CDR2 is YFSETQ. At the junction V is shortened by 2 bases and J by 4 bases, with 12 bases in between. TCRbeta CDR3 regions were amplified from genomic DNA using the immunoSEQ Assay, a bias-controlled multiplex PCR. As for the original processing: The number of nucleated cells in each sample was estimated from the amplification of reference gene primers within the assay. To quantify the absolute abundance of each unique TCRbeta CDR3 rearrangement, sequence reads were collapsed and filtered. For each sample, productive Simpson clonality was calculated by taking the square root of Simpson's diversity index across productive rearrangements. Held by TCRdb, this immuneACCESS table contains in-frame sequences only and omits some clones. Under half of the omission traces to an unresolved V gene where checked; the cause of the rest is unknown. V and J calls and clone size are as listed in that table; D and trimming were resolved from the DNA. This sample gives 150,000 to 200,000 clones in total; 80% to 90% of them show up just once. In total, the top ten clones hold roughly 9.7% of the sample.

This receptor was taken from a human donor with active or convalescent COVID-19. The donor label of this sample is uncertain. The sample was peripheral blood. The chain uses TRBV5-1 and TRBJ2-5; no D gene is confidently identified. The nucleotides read TGCGCCAGCAGCTTAGTTCAACAGACAGAGACCCAGTACTTC. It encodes CASSLVQQTETQYF.